The text below deals with one TCR beta chain. Its antigen is currently unknown. The data stem from a study of identical twins. MiXCR, run by TCRdb on the 5' RACE reads, gives a single entry per CDR3 protein. The data show about 520,000 distinct CDR3 sequences, less than 25% seen once. Notes on the study in general: Because invariant MAIT and iNKT cells could be present, zero-insertion analyses could be partly confounded. Beta out-of-frame sequences showed weaker excess sharing between twins. Insertions ran lower in abundant cord blood beta clonotypes, though not in memory repertoires.

Germline V gives CDR1 SNHLY, CDR2 FYNNEI. This CDR3 is built from 15 residues. Trimming took 11 bases from V and 9 from J, leaving 23 bases between them. In addition, the sample was reused for a study of T cells expressing NK-cell markers. That publication notes: Restriction of sorting to alpha-beta TCR T cells was accomplished in several experiments using an anti-gamma-delta TCR antibody.

The gene calls are TRBV2 and TRBJ1-6; D not resolved. The sequence came from a young woman in good health. The sequencing input was CD4+ T cells sorted from blood. The CDR3 sequence is CAGGVGTELRSPLHF. The CDR3, as DNA: TGTGCCGGCGGGGTTGGAACAGAACTCCGTTCACCCCTCCACTTT.